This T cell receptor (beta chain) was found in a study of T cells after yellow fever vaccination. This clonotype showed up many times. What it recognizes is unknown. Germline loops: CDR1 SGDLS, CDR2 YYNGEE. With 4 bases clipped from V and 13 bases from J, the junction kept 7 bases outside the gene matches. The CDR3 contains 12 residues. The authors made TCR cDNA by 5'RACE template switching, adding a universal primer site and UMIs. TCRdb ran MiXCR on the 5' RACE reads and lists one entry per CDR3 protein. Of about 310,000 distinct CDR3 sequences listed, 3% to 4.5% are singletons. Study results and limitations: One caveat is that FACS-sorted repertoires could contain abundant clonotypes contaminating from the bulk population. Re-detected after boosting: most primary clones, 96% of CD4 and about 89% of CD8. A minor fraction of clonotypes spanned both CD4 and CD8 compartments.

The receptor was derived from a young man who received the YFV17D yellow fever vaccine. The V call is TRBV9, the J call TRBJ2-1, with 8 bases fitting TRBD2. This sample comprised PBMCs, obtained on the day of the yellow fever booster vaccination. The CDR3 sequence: CASSLSGVPQFF. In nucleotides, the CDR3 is TGTGCCAGCAGCCTTAGCGGGGTTCCTCAGTTCTTC.